There are a few counts of the clone carrying this TCR beta chain. Each CDR3 protein is one row after TCRdb ran MiXCR on the 5' RACE reads. The sample carries approximately 340,000 distinct CDR3 sequences, roughly 14% recorded once. The sample is drawn from a study of CD8 T cells in ankylosing spondylitis. Germline-derived CDR1 and CDR2 are MNHEY and SVGEGT. The CDR3 has 17 amino acids. Trimming pared 0 bases from V and 3 bases from J, leaving 15 bases between. The sample was blood, either unsorted or a sorted T cell fraction (not recorded which). The sequence was obtained from a male donor with ankylosing spondylitis or in good health (not recorded which). J is TRBJ2-4 and V is TRBV6-2 or TRBV6-3; D possibly corresponds to TRBD2 (6 bases). The CDR3: CASSYSKASEGKNIQYF. The CDR3 DNA follows: TGTGCCAGCAGTTACTCGAAGGCTAGCGAGGGCAAAAACATTCAGTACTTC.